This T cell receptor beta chain was identified during a study of blood T cell repertoires in COVID-19. Original analysis: Researchers report that nucleated cell counts were estimated from reference gene primer amplification. Sequencing was performed with immunoSEQ multiplex PCR; in TCRdb, only in-frame clones are kept and a portion is missing. The V and J calls and clone size were taken over from that table, and D and trimming were inferred from the DNA. Here the sample spans roughly 180,000 clones, around 94% being singletons. Seattle enrolled patients during active infection and tracked them longitudinally. The V gene lost 5 bases and the J gene lost 8 bases, with 15 bases spanning the gap. There are 13 residues in the CDR3.

V and J are TRBV12-3 or TRBV12-4 and TRBJ1-2, with D maybe TRBD1 (6 bases). The sequence was collected from a man aged 25-40 years with COVID-19, enrolled during active disease. Sequencing was done on a sample of peripheral blood. CDR3 sequence: CASSPRQVKGYTF. CDR3 DNA sequence: TGTGCCAGCAGTCCGCGACAGGTTAAGGGCTACACCTTC.